The clone carrying this T cell receptor (beta chain) has more than one count but fewer than ten. Antigen specificity is unknown. These data come from a study of cytomegalovirus exposure and HLA in healthy donors. Findings and caveats of the study: The study designated 160 or so TCR beta chains cytomegalovirus-associated.

V was trimmed by 4 bases and J by 4 bases, leaving 8 bases between them. CDR1 MNHNS and CDR2 SASEGT come from the germline V gene. CDR3 size: 13 residues. PCR involved 60 Vbeta and 13 Jbeta primers. Some clones are missing from TCRdb's copy, which holds only in-frame ones; the method was immunoSEQ multiplex PCR. The data contain around 50,000 clones, 70% to 85% of them singletons. The chain carries TRBV6-1 and TRBJ1-5; D ambiguous. The TCR sequence derives from a woman in her 50s in good health and CMV-seropositive. Sequencing was performed on PBMCs. As DNA, the CDR3 is TGTGCCAGCAGTGGACGGACTAATCAGCCCCAGCATTTT. Its protein product is CASSGRTNQPQHF.